This T cell receptor beta chain stems from a study of PD-L1 blockade in urothelial cancer. Study overall: Atezolizumab (1,200 mg intravenously every 3 weeks) began at some point between 2013 and 2015 for patients. Males with urothelial cancer arising in the bladder constituted about 90% of the roughly 30 patients.

PCRs were each spiked with synthetic TCR analog templates. Measured with immunoSEQ multiplex PCR; TCRdb has only the in-frame clones, and not every one. This table holds about 17,000 clones, approximately 86% found once. Trimming pared 3 bases from V and 0 bases from J, leaving 12 bases between. Looked up from germline, CDR1 is MNHEY and CDR2 is SMNVEV (reference sequence). The CDR3 extends over 15 amino acids. Per patient, between 1 and 8 samples were collected at pretreatment and on-treatment time points. The material was PBMCs, obtained around atezolizumab (anti-PD-L1) treatment. The chain has TRBV27 and TRBJ2-7; weak D call: TRBD2 (6 bases). The clonotype was recovered from a man aged 45-60 years with urothelial cancer. CDR3 in amino acids: CASSFSRGSSYEQYF. CDR3 in DNA: TGTGCCAGCAGTTTTTCTCGGGGGAGCTCCTACGAGCAGTACTTC.